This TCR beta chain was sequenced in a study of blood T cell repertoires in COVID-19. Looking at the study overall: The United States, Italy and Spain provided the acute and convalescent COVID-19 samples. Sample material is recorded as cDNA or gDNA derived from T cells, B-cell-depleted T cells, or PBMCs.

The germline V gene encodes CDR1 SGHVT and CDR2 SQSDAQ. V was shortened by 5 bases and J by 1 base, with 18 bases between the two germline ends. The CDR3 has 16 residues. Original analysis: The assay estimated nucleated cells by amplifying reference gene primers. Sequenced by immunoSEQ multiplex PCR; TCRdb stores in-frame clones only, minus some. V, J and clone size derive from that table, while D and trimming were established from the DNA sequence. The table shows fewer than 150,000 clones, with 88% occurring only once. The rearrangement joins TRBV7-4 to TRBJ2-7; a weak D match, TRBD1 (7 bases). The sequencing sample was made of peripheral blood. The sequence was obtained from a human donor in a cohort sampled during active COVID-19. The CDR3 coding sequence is TGTGCCAGCAGCACGACAGGGCGGGGATGGTCCTACGAGCAGTACTTC. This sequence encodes CASSTTGRGWSYEQYF.